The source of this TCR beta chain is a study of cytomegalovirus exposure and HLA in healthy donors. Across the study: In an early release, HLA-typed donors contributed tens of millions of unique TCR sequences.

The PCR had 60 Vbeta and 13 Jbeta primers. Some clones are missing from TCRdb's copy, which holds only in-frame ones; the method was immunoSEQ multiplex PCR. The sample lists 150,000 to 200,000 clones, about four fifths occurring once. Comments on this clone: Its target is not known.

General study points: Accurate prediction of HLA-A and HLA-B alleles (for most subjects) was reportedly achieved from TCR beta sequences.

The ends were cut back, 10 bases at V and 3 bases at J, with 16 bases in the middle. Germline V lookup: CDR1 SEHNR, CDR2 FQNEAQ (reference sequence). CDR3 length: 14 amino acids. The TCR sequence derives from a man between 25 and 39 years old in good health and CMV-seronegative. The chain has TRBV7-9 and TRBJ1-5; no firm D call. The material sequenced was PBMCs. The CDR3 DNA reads TGTGCCACCCGGGGTGACACGGACAATCAGCCCCAGCATTTT. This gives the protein CATRGDTDNQPQHF.